In this sample, the clone carrying this T cell receptor beta chain is medium-sized. Its antigen is currently unknown. CDR3 length equals 12 residues. Trimming shortened V by 6 bases and J by 13 bases, and 17 bases separated the two germline ends. The sample is drawn from a study of T cell repertoires in aging, cancer and after chemotherapy. Study outcomes and limitations: In cancer patients, declining TCR diversity with age involved lost richness and lost evenness. In each cancer cohort, median generation probability increased across chemotherapy, suggesting thymic output rebounded.

Peripheral blood genomic DNA, not sorted cells or RNA, was the template. A mixed TRB-A/B primer pool amplified rearranged TRB by multiplex touch-down PCR. MiXCR was run by TCRdb on the multiplex PCR reads, yielding one entry per CDR3 protein. The sample lists about 6,100 distinct CDR3 sequences; under 35% were seen once. The sequence derives from a human donor with a blood cancer. The sample consisted of blood. V and J are TRBV12-3 or TRBV12-4 and TRBJ2-3, with a possible D match to TRBD2 (6 bases). The CDR3 region is CASRTLGGMEYF. Written as DNA, the CDR3 is TGTGCCAGCAGAACGCTGGGCGGGATGGAGTATTTT.